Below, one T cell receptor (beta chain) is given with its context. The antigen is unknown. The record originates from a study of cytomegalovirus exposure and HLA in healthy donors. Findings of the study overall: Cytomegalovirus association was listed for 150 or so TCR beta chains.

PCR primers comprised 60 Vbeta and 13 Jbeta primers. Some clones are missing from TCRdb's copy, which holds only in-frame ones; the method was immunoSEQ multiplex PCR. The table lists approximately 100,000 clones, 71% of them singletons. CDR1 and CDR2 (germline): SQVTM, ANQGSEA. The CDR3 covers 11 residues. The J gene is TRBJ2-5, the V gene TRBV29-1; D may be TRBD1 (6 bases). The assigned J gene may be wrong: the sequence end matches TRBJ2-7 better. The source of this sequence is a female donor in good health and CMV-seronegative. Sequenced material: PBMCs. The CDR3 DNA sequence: TGCAGCGTTGAGACAGGTTACGAGCAGTACTTC. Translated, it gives CSVETGYEQYF.